These 15 T cell receptor beta chains were all obtained from the same sample, sequenced in a study of blood T cell repertoires in COVID-19. Data came from immunoSEQ multiplex PCR; TCRdb stores just in-frame clones and leaves some out. Seen here are tens of thousands of clones, under 85% observed once, and the top ten hold around 11%. Sample: peripheral blood. These receptors were obtained from a man in his 70s with acute or convalescent COVID-19.

This sequence joins TRBV5-1 and TRBJ1-1; D is ambiguous. CDR1 and CDR2 (germline): SGHRS, YFSETQ. The CDR3 runs to 13 residues. V was cut by 4 bases and J by 2 bases, with 9 bases left in between. In DNA form, the CDR3 reads TGCGCCAGCAGCCCCGGGATAAACACTGAAGCTTTCTTT. It translates to CASSPGINTEAFF.

This sequence joins TRBV10-1 and TRBJ2-3; 10 bases are shared with TRBD2. Germline trimming cut 0 bases from V and 3 bases from J; bases unmatched to any gene: 6. This CDR3 contains 17 residues. Per germline, CDR1 WNHNN and CDR2 SYGVQD (reference sequence). The CDR3 spells CASSESNSGGLTDTQYF. CDR3 nucleotide sequence: TGCGCCAGCAGTGAGTCCAATAGCGGGGGGTTGACAGATACGCAGTATTTT.

J is TRBJ2-1 and V is TRBV3-1 (or the pseudogene TRBV3-2), with a possible D match to TRBD2 (5 bases). Germline values: CDR1 LGHDT, CDR2 YNNKEL (reference sequence). The CDR3 sequence is 12 residues long. Trimming cost V 4 bases and J 7 bases, with 8 bases left between them. CDR3 sequence: CASSLTGNEQFF. The CDR3 region has the DNA TGTGCCAGCAGCCTTACGGGGAATGAGCAGTTCTTC.

CDR3 sequence (DNA): TGTGCCAGCTCGGGGGGGTTCTACAATGAGCAGTTCTTC. The encoded protein is CASSGGFYNEQFF. The V and J genes are TRBV18 and TRBJ2-1; 7 bases match TRBD2. V lost 6 bases to trimming and J lost 3 bases; unmatched junction nucleotides: 2. This CDR3 has 13 residues. CDR1 is KGHSH, CDR2 LQKENI, per germline.

The gene calls are TRBV7-9 and TRBJ2-1; 7 bases are shared with TRBD2. J was trimmed by 9 bases and V by 5 bases; bases with no gene match: 7. CDR3 size: 13 residues. CDR1 and CDR2 from the germline V gene are SEHNR and FQNEAQ (reference sequence). CDR3 DNA: TGTGCCAGCAGCCGGGCGGGGGTAATTGAGCAGTTCTTC. Translation: CASSRAGVIEQFF.

The J gene is TRBJ1-5, the V gene TRBV3-1 (or the pseudogene TRBV3-2); 7 bases are a match to TRBD1. Germline V gene sequence: CDR1 LGHDT, CDR2 YNNKEL (reference sequence). The CDR3 totals 10 residues. CDR3 sequence (DNA): TGTGCGTACAGGGGTGGGCCCCAGCATTTT. Its protein product is CAYRGGPQHF.

The chain carries TRBV7-9 and TRBJ2-4; tentatively, D is TRBD2 (5 bases). This CDR3 region has 14 residues. Germline assignment: CDR1 SEHNR and CDR2 FQNEAQ (reference sequence). V was pared by 5 bases and J by 0 bases, with 8 bases between. The CDR3 loop is CASSPGLAKNIQYF. CDR3 coding DNA: TGTGCCAGCAGCCCAGGACTAGCCAAAAACATTCAGTACTTC.

V is TRBV24-1 and J is TRBJ1-6; D perhaps matches TRBD1 (6 bases). This CDR3 is built from 14 residues. CDR1 and CDR2 from the germline V gene are KGHDR and SFDVKD. V was clipped by 6 bases and J by 9 bases, with 14 bases between them. The CDR3 DNA reads TGTGCCACCAGTCCGGCAGGGGCTGGTTCACCCCTCCACTTT. This translates into CATSPAGAGSPLHF.

The chain employs TRBV29-1 and TRBJ2-7, with TRBD1 matching 8 bases. The germline CDR1 and CDR2 sequences are SQVTM and ANQGSEA. The J segment lost 2 bases and the V segment lost 7 bases, leaving 4 bases of the junction unmatched. The length of the CDR3 is 12 residues. DNA of the CDR3: TGCAGCGCAAGGGACAGGCCCTACGAGCAGTACTTC. Amino acids: CSARDRPYEQYF.

For the CDR3, the DNA is TGTGCCAGCAGCTTAGGGGTAGCGGACTACGAGCAGTACGTC. It is translated as CASSLGVADYEQYV. This sequence joins TRBV7-9 and TRBJ2-7; the D gene is possibly TRBD2 (6 bases). The CDR3 is made up of 14 amino acids. V lost 1 base and J 3 bases, leaving 10 bases between the germline ends. Per the germline V gene, CDR1 is SEHNR and CDR2 is FQNEAQ (reference sequence).

This clone was counted once. The V and J genes are TRBV7-8 and TRBJ2-5; 9 nucleotides agree with TRBD2. The J segment lost 5 bases and the V segment lost 1 base, leaving 14 bases of the junction unmatched. CDR3 size: 18 residues. Per germline, CDR1 SGHVS and CDR2 FQNEAQ. CDR3 protein: CASSLDLVAGGPGETQYF. CDR3 DNA: TGTGCCAGCAGCTTAGATTTAGTTGCGGGGGGGCCCGGGGAGACCCAGTACTTC. The whole variable domain, remainder taken from reference TRBV7-8 and TRBJ2-5, is GAGVSQSPRYKVAKRGQDVALRCDPISGHVSLFWYQQALGQGPEFLTYFQNEAQLDKSGLPSDRFFAERPEGSVSTLKIQRTQQEDSAVYLCASSLDLVAGGPGETQYFGPGTRLLVL.

About this clone: Other DNA sequences in this specimen translate into the identical CDR3. The chain is built from TRBV4-1 and TRBJ1-5; D gene uncertain. V gave up 1 base and J gave up 1 base, with 5 bases separating them. This CDR3 has 14 residues. CDR1 and CDR2 (germline): MGHRA, YSYEKL. CDR3 residues: CASSQGGSNQPQHF. The CDR3 region has the DNA TGCGCCAGCAGCCAAGGCGGCAGCAATCAGCCCCAGCATTTT.

This sequence joins TRBV5-4 and TRBJ2-2; TRBD2 matches 9 bases. This CDR3 is 18 amino acids long. V trimming: 4 bases; J trimming: 7 bases; junction bases outside the gene matches: 17. CDR1 SGHNT and CDR2 YYREEE come from the germline V gene (reference sequence). The chain's CDR3 is CASSSSLGGGGAGGELFF. The CDR3 DNA reads TGTGCCAGCAGCAGCAGCCTCGGCGGCGGGGGGGCCGGCGGGGAGCTGTTTTTT.

This clone was counted a single time. V and J are TRBV5-8 and TRBJ2-5; 9 bases map to TRBD1. Germline CDR1 SGHTS, CDR2 YDEGEE. V trimming: 2 bases; J trimming: 5 bases; junction bases outside the gene matches: 10. The CDR3 runs 16 residues. CDR3 nucleotides: TGTGCCAGCAGCTTCGGACAGGGGAATATGGGGGAGACCCAGTACTTC. Residues: CASSFGQGNMGETQYF.

This clone turned up a few times. V and J are TRBV14 and TRBJ2-2; 7 positions match TRBD1. In germline, CDR1 is SGHDN, CDR2 FVKESK. This CDR3 spans 15 amino acids. J was trimmed by 1 base and V by 2 bases; bases with no gene match: 1. The CDR3: CASSQQGENTGELFF. In DNA form, the CDR3 reads TGTGCCAGCAGCCAACAGGGGGAGAACACCGGGGAGCTGTTTTTT. Complete variable domain (other parts from reference TRBV14 and TRBJ2-2): EAGVTQFPSHSVIEKGQTVTLRCDPISGHDNLYWYRRVMGKEIKFLLHFVKESKQDESGMPNNRFLAERTGGTYSTLKVQPAELEDSGVYFCASSQQGENTGELFFGEGSRLTVL.